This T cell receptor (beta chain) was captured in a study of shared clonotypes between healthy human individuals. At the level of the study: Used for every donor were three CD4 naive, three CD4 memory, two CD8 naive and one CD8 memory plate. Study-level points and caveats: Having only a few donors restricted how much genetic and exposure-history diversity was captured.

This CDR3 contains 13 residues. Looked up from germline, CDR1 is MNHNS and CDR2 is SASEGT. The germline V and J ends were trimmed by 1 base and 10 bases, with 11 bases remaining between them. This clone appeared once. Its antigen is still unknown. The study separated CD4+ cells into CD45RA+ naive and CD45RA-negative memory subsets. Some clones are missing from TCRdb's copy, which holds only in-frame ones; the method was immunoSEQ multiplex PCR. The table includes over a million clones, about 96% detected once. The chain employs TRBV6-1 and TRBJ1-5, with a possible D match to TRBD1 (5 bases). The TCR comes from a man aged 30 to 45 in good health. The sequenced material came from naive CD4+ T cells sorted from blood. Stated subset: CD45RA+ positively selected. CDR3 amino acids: CASSEVGDDPQHF. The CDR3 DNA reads TGTGCCAGCAGTGAAGTTGGGGACGACCCCCAGCATTTT.